This is a list of T cell receptor beta chains from one sample in a study of blood T cell repertoires in COVID-19. Method: immunoSEQ multiplex PCR; TCRdb's copy keeps in-frame clones and lacks some. The sample lists 200,000 to 250,000 clones; roughly 80% were seen once. The sequenced material came from peripheral blood. Source of these receptors: a woman in her fifties or sixties with active or convalescent COVID-19. The CDR3 runs from the conserved cysteine through the conserved F or W. D genes are given only for firm matches. The size of a clone is reported for some rows only, either as once, few or many, or as a class for expanded clones.

D gene: TRBD2
V gene: TRBV13
clone size: few
J gene: TRBJ2-5
CDR3 protein: CASSLGGTSGSETQYF
CDR3 DNA: TGTGCCAGCAGCTTAGGTGGGACTAGCGGGAGTGAGACCCAGTACTTC

D gene: .
V gene: TRBV5-5
clone size: .
J gene: TRBJ1-3
CDR3 protein: CASSFSGNSGNTIYF
CDR3 DNA: TGTGCCAGCAGCTTTAGCGGCAACTCTGGAAACACCATATATTTT

D gene: TRBD2
V gene: TRBV7-8
clone size: .
J gene: TRBJ2-3
CDR3 protein: CASSLILRGRTSDTQYF
CDR3 DNA: TGTGCCAGCAGCCTCATCCTACGCGGGAGAACCTCAGATACGCAGTATTTT

D gene: TRBD1
V gene: TRBV10-3
clone size: .
J gene: TRBJ2-7
CDR3 protein: CAIQQGVSAYEQYF
CDR3 DNA: TGTGCCATCCAGCAGGGGGTCTCGGCCTACGAGCAGTACTTC

D gene: .
V gene: TRBV11-2
clone size: .
J gene: TRBJ1-2
CDR3 protein: CASSLDSNYGYTF
CDR3 DNA: TGTGCCAGCAGCCTGGACAGTAACTATGGCTACACCTTC

D gene: .
V gene: TRBV7-9
clone size: .
J gene: TRBJ1-1
CDR3 protein: CASSLRVDTEAFF
CDR3 DNA: TGTGCCAGCAGCTTGAGGGTCGACACTGAAGCTTTCTTT

D gene: TRBD1
V gene: TRBV28
clone size: .
J gene: TRBJ1-2
CDR3 protein: CASSTTRDSYGYTF
CDR3 DNA: TGTGCCAGCAGTACTACAAGGGACAGCTATGGCTACACCTTC

D gene: TRBD2
V gene: TRBV12-5
clone size: .
J gene: TRBJ2-1
CDR3 protein: CASGVSGSSYNEQFF
CDR3 DNA: TGTGCTAGTGGTGTTAGCGGGAGCTCCTACAATGAGCAGTTCTTC

D gene: TRBD2
V gene: TRBV5-1
clone size: once
J gene: TRBJ2-5
CDR3 protein: CASSSSGAQQETQYF
CDR3 DNA: TGCGCCAGCAGTTCTAGCGGGGCTCAGCAAGAGACCCAGTACTTC

D gene: TRBD1
V gene: TRBV28
clone size: few
J gene: TRBJ1-5
CDR3 protein: CASRRGGTGVNQPQHF
CDR3 DNA: TGTGCCAGCAGACGGGGTGGGACAGGGGTTAATCAGCCCCAGCATTTT

D gene: TRBD1
V gene: TRBV7-9
clone size: .
J gene: TRBJ2-7
CDR3 protein: CASSLSGTGKEQYF
CDR3 DNA: TGTGCCAGCAGCTTATCCGGGACAGGGAAAGAGCAGTACTTC

D gene: TRBD2
V gene: TRBV27
clone size: .
J gene: TRBJ2-2
CDR3 protein: CASRDISGRPSGELFF
CDR3 DNA: TGTGCCAGCAGAGACATTAGCGGGAGGCCGTCCGGGGAGCTGTTTTTT

D gene: .
V gene: TRBV28
clone size: .
J gene: TRBJ1-1
CDR3 protein: CASSQQVSSYEAFF
CDR3 DNA: TGTGCCAGCAGCCAACAGGTTTCCTCCTATGAAGCTTTCTTT

D gene: .
V gene: TRBV6-1
clone size: .
J gene: TRBJ1-2
CDR3 protein: CASSEGPGAWYGYTF
CDR3 DNA: TGTGCCAGCAGTGAAGGTCCAGGGGCTTGGTATGGCTACACCTTC

D gene: TRBD2
V gene: TRBV5-1
clone size: .
J gene: TRBJ2-5
CDR3 protein: CASRDPELAGHQETQYF
CDR3 DNA: TGCGCCAGCAGGGACCCCGAGCTAGCGGGCCATCAAGAGACCCAGTACTTC

D gene: TRBD2
V gene: TRBV3-1/TRBV3-2
clone size: .
J gene: TRBJ2-2
CDR3 protein: CASSQGTSGARRTGELFF
CDR3 DNA: TGTGCCAGCAGCCAAGGGACTAGCGGGGCTCGGCGAACCGGGGAGCTGTTTTTT

D gene: TRBD2
V gene: TRBV18
clone size: .
J gene: TRBJ2-5
CDR3 protein: CASSPTSGGPQTQYF
CDR3 DNA: TGTGCCAGCTCACCAACTAGCGGGGGGCCCCAGACCCAGTACTTC

D gene: TRBD1
V gene: TRBV30
clone size: .
J gene: TRBJ1-1
CDR3 protein: CAWSLTGVGTEAFF
CDR3 DNA: TGTGCCTGGAGTTTAACAGGGGTGGGCACTGAAGCTTTCTTT

D gene: .
V gene: TRBV28
clone size: .
J gene: TRBJ2-1
CDR3 protein: CASSGLGSSYNEQFF
CDR3 DNA: TGTGCCAGCAGTGGACTCGGAAGCTCCTACAATGAGCAGTTCTTC

D gene: .
V gene: TRBV6-5
clone size: .
J gene: TRBJ1-1
CDR3 protein: CASKEGGTEAFF
CDR3 DNA: TGTGCCAGCAAGGAGGGAGGCACTGAAGCTTTCTTT

D gene: .
V gene: TRBV5-1
clone size: .
J gene: TRBJ2-5
CDR3 protein: CASSFAPGETQYF
CDR3 DNA: TGCGCCAGCAGCTTCGCCCCCGGAGAGACCCAGTACTTC

D gene: .
V gene: TRBV19
clone size: .
J gene: TRBJ2-1
CDR3 protein: CASGGGEQFF
CDR3 DNA: TGTGCCAGTGGCGGTGGTGAGCAGTTCTTC

D gene: TRBD1
V gene: TRBV29-1
clone size: .
J gene: TRBJ1-1
CDR3 protein: CSGMTGTVGTEAFF
CDR3 DNA: TGCAGCGGTATGACAGGGACGGTCGGCACTGAAGCTTTCTTT

D gene: TRBD2
V gene: TRBV2
clone size: .
J gene: TRBJ2-2
CDR3 protein: CASSEWGGTTGELFF
CDR3 DNA: TGTGCCAGCAGTGAATGGGGGGGAACCACCGGGGAGCTGTTTTTT

D gene: .
V gene: TRBV2
clone size: .
J gene: TRBJ2-7
CDR3 protein: CASSDLQGAYEQYF
CDR3 DNA: TGTGCCAGCAGTGATCTCCAGGGTGCCTACGAGCAGTACTTC

D gene: TRBD2
V gene: TRBV14
clone size: .
J gene: TRBJ2-7
CDR3 protein: CASSYSGTSGRPIYEQYF
CDR3 DNA: TGTGCCAGCAGTTATTCCGGGACTAGCGGGAGGCCTATCTACGAGCAGTACTTC

D gene: .
V gene: TRBV6-5
clone size: .
J gene: TRBJ2-5
CDR3 protein: CASEGDGYQETQYF
CDR3 DNA: TGTGCCAGCGAGGGGGACGGATACCAAGAGACCCAGTACTTC

D gene: .
V gene: TRBV6-2/TRBV6-3
clone size: .
J gene: TRBJ1-2
CDR3 protein: CASSTRGGVDGYTF
CDR3 DNA: TGTGCCAGCAGCACCCGGGGGGGGGTCGACGGCTACACCTTC

D gene: .
V gene: TRBV29-1
clone size: .
J gene: TRBJ2-2
CDR3 protein: CSVEEHWNTGELFF
CDR3 DNA: TGCAGCGTTGAAGAACATTGGAACACCGGGGAGCTGTTTTTT

D gene: .
V gene: TRBV12-3/TRBV12-4
clone size: .
J gene: TRBJ1-5
CDR3 protein: CASSLTGRQPQHF
CDR3 DNA: TGTGCCAGCAGCCTGACAGGTCGTCAGCCCCAGCATTTT

D gene: TRBD2
V gene: TRBV4-2
clone size: .
J gene: TRBJ2-3
CDR3 protein: CASSQDTAGGSTDTQYF
CDR3 DNA: TGTGCCAGCAGCCAAGATACAGCGGGGGGAAGCACAGATACGCAGTATTTT

D gene: .
V gene: TRBV6-6
clone size: .
J gene: TRBJ1-1
CDR3 protein: CASSTGLNTEAFF
CDR3 DNA: TGTGCCAGCAGTACAGGGCTGAACACTGAAGCTTTCTTT

D gene: .
V gene: TRBV5-1
clone size: .
J gene: TRBJ1-1
CDR3 protein: CATRSGDTEAFF
CDR3 DNA: TGCGCCACCCGGAGCGGGGACACTGAAGCTTTCTTT

D gene: .
V gene: TRBV18
clone size: few
J gene: TRBJ1-6
CDR3 protein: CASSTGQDNSPLHF
CDR3 DNA: TGTGCCAGCTCAACGGGACAAGATAATTCACCCCTCCACTTT